The 21 T cell receptor delta chains given below trace back to one sample, sequenced in a study of delta chains in infants with herpesvirus infections. Gamma-chain- and delta-chain-specific primers converted PBMC RNA into TCR cDNA. TCRdb called clones anew from the RT-PCR reads with CATT. The sample lists hundreds of delta-chain clones; 31% were seen once. The material sequenced was peripheral blood, taken at time point 2 of longitudinal follow-up. Receptors originate from a human donor who was a Ugandan infant, either HIV-exposed or HIV-unexposed (not recorded which).

In its sample, this clone was seen a few times. The sample holds other DNA sequences that translate to the same CDR3. The rearrangement uses TRDV1 and TRDJ1, with TRDD3 matching over 12 bases. Germline lookup yields CDR1 TSWWSYY and CDR2 QGS. The CDR3 is 22 residues long. Unmatched junction bases numbered 17, after V lost 0 bases and J lost 0 bases. The CDR3 coding sequence is TGTGCTCTTGGGGAACTGTTCCCGTACTGGGGGATACTCTCAAAATACACCGATAAACTCATCTTT. It yields the protein CALGELFPYWGILSKYTDKLIF.

In its sample, this clone is large (0.1 to 1%). The rearrangement joins TRDV1 to TRDJ1; 9 nucleotides agree with TRDD2. Germline V CDR1 and CDR2: TSWWSYY, QGS. This CDR3 is 23 amino acids long. With 1 base clipped from V and 6 bases from J, the junction kept 30 bases outside the gene matches. CDR3 sequence (DNA): TGTGCTCTTGGGGAACCTCAGGCCTTCCTACTTGGTGGGAGCTGGGGACCTCCTAATAAACTCATCTTT. It translates to CALGEPQAFLLGGSWGPPNKLIF.

Of note for this clone: A read error is the likely source, as a far larger clone sits one nucleotide away. Other DNA sequences in the same sample also yield this CDR3. The chain links TRDV1 to TRDJ1, with 13 nucleotides matching TRDD3. Trimming took 2 bases from V and 0 from J; bases not matched to a gene: 18. The CDR3 totals 22 residues. Looked up from germline, CDR1 is TSWWSYY and CDR2 is QGS. This chain's CDR3 is CALGESPRKVLGDTHHTDKLIF. The CDR3 DNA is TGTGCTCTTGGGGAATCCCCCCGGAAGGTACTGGGGGATACGCACCACACCGATAAACTCATCTTT.

This clone is labeled as large. The chain couples TRDV1 to TRDJ1; 11 bases are shared with TRDD3. Germline loops: CDR1 TSWWSYY, CDR2 QGS. The CDR3 runs 24 residues. Unmatched junction bases numbered 27, after V lost 1 base and J lost 2 bases. Here the CDR3 DNA reads TGTGCTCTTGGGGAACCTCCGCCGGCCTTCCTACGTCAAGCTGGGGGATACAGGACCGATAAACTCATCTTT. Protein: CALGEPPPAFLRQAGGYRTDKLIF.

This clone is large. The rearrangement links TRDV3 to TRDJ1; 11 positions match TRDD3. The CDR3 is 15 residues long. With V trimmed by 4 bases and J by 1 base, 8 bases remained unmatched. CDR1 is TVYSNPD, CDR2 GDNSRS, per germline (reference sequence). The CDR3 sequence: CASLSWGILTDKLIF. CDR3 nucleotides: TGTGCCTCCCTCTCCTGGGGGATACTCACCGATAAACTCATCTTT.

This clone is classed as large (0.1 to 1%). This same CDR3 is encoded by further DNA sequences in the sample. The J gene is TRDJ2, the V gene TRDV2; 9 positions agree with TRDD2. Per the germline V gene, CDR1 is GEAIGNYY and CDR2 is EKD. V dropped 0 bases and J dropped 3; count of bases not matched to a gene: 22. This CDR3 contains 22 residues. This chain's CDR3 is CACDTRGLPTNTGPEMTAQLFF. CDR3 nucleotides: TGTGCCTGTGACACCCGCGGCCTTCCTACTAACACTGGGCCCGAGATGACAGCACAACTCTTCTTT.

This clone is judged large. The sample has other DNA sequences that encode this CDR3 too. The V gene is TRDV1, the J gene TRDJ1; D tentatively fits TRDD2 or TRDD3 (9 bases each). Germline V gene lookup returns CDR1 TSWWSYY and CDR2 QGS. The ends were cut back, 0 bases at V and 0 bases at J, with 26 bases in the middle. The CDR3 covers 21 residues. This CDR3 reads CALGELLPTHWGTGHTDKLIF. CDR3 in DNA: TGTGCTCTTGGGGAACTCCTTCCTACGCACTGGGGGACGGGGCACACCGATAAACTCATCTTT.

Comment on this clone: A read error may explain this, as a much larger clone is one base away. Within the sample, other DNA sequences also encode this same CDR3. This chain connects TRAV29/DV5 to TRDJ1; 7 bases are a match to TRDD3. The germline CDR1 and CDR2 sequences are NSMFDY and ISSIKDK. CDR3 size: 16 residues. The CDR3 sequence: CALIPWAPGDDDKLIF. DNA for the CDR3: TGTGCTCTAATTCCCTGGGCCCCGGGGGATGACGATAAACTCATCTTT.

To note about this clone: A far larger clone differs by one base, so this is likely a read error. The same CDR3 can be traced to other DNA sequences in this sample. The gene calls are TRDV2 and TRDJ1, with TRDD3 matching 11 bases. The germline CDR1 and CDR2 sequences are GEAIGNYY and EKD. The J segment lost 3 bases and the V segment lost 3 bases, leaving 11 bases of the junction unmatched. This CDR3 is 17 amino acids long. The CDR3 sequence: CACDSRTGGYGSDKLIF. The CDR3 nucleotides read TGTGCCTGTGACTCCCGTACTGGGGGATATGGGTCCGATAAACTCATCTTT.

This clone is hyperexpanded (1% or more). Other DNA sequences in this specimen translate into the identical CDR3. J is TRDJ1 and V is TRDV1; 13 bases are shared with TRDD3. CDR1 is TSWWSYY and CDR2 is QGS in the germline V gene. The CDR3 has 22 amino acids. The ends lost 2 bases at V and 0 bases at J; junction bases unmatched: 18. CDR3 amino acids: CALGESPRKVLGDTHHTDKLIF. CDR3 nucleotide sequence: TGTGCTCTTGGGGAATCCCCCCGGAAGGTACTGGGGGATACGCATCACACCGATAAACTCATCTTT.

Points on this clone: A read error is possible here, since a much larger clone lies one base away. The rearrangement joins TRDV1 to TRDJ1; 12 bases are a match to TRDD3. This CDR3 spans 19 amino acids. Germline CDR1 reads TSWWSYY; CDR2 reads QGS. For the CDR3, the DNA is TGTGCTCTTGGGGAACTAGCACGTCCCTGGGGGATACGTACCGAGAAACTCATCTTT. Translation: CALGELARPWGIRTEKLIF.

The V gene is TRDV1, the J gene TRDJ1; D may be TRDD3 (10 bases). The CDR3 has 21 amino acids. Germline-derived CDR1 and CDR2 are TSWWSYY and QGS. Trimming pared 5 bases from V and 3 bases from J, leaving 34 bases between. CDR3: CALGTPSYSYWGMVRADKLIF. The CDR3 region has the DNA TGTGCTCTTGGGACCCCTTCCTACAGCTACTGGGGGATGGTGAGGGCCGATAAACTCATCTTT.

The V and J genes are TRDV1 and TRDJ1; TRDD2 matches at 7 bases. The CDR3 runs 20 residues. Germline V gives CDR1 TSWWSYY, CDR2 QGS. V trimming: 4 bases; J trimming: 1 base; junction bases outside the gene matches: 21. CDR3 in DNA: TGTGCTCTTGGGGGCCCGCCATTCCTACTTTACGTCGCTCTCACCGATAAACTCATCTTT. Translating it yields CALGGPPFLLYVALTDKLIF.

CDR3 nucleotide sequence: TGTGCTCTTGGGGAAATCCAGCCCATACCCTCGCTGGGGCGGGTCGCCGATAAACTCATCTTT. It is translated as CALGEIQPIPSLGRVADKLIF. This chain connects TRDV1 to TRDJ1; D possibly corresponds to TRDD3 (6 bases). This CDR3 region has 21 residues. From germline, CDR1 is TSWWSYY and CDR2 QGS. V shed 2 bases and J shed 3 bases, with 31 bases lying between them.

This clone has more than one count but fewer than ten. It differs at one base from a far larger clone, so likely a read error. The chain has TRDV2 and TRDJ1; TRDD3 aligns across 13 bases. Germline CDR1 is GEAIGNYY and CDR2 is EKD. The length of the CDR3 is 17 residues. V lost 3 bases to trimming and J lost 2 bases; unmatched junction nucleotides: 8. The CDR3 sequence: CACDSRTGGYGTDKLIF. The CDR3 coding sequence is TGTGCCTGTGACTCCCGTACTGGGGGATACGGGACCGATAAACTCATCTTT.

Regarding this clone: This may be a read error, as it is one base from a much larger clone. The V gene is TRDV1, the J gene TRDJ1, with D possibly being TRDD3 (8 bases). Deletions cut 3 bases from V and 0 bases from J, with 35 bases between. Germline CDR1 is TSWWSYY and CDR2 is QGS. The CDR3 is made up of 23 amino acids. CDR3 in DNA: TGTGCTCTTGGGGATTTTTCCTACGTGTACTGGTGGACCCACTGGGGGGACACCGATAAACTCATCTTT. This gives the protein CALGDFSYVYWWTHWGDTDKLIF.

The V gene is TRDV1, the J gene TRDJ1, with TRDD3 matching over 12 bases. The CDR3 has 29 amino acids. The V and J ends lost 0 bases and 0 bases, in that order; junction bases with no gene match: 38. Germline V gene lookup returns CDR1 TSWWSYY and CDR2 QGS. The CDR3 spells CALGELKPLRTFFFYGTLGDTAYTDKLIF. The CDR3 DNA sequence: TGTGCTCTTGGGGAACTAAAGCCCCTTAGGACTTTTTTTTTCTACGGCACACTGGGGGATACCGCTTACACCGATAAACTCATCTTT.

V is TRDV3 and J is TRDJ1, with 9 bases lining up with TRDD3. The CDR3 contains 22 residues. With V trimmed by 5 bases and J by 0 bases, 31 bases remained unmatched. Germline CDR1 is TVYSNPD and CDR2 is GDNSRS (reference sequence). The CDR3 spells CASARSSSGHLGGYWYTDKLIF. The CDR3 region has the DNA TGTGCCAGCGCAAGGTCGTCGTCCGGCCACCTGGGGGGATACTGGTACACCGATAAACTCATCTTT.

This clone is large within its sample. This chain links TRDV1 with TRDJ1, with TRDD3 identical over 12 bases. This CDR3 comprises 18 residues. Trimming removed 0 bases from V and 3 bases from J; junction bases left unmatched: 8. Per germline, CDR1 TSWWSYY and CDR2 QGS. The chain's CDR3 is CALGELPSYWGIPDKLIF. The CDR3 DNA sequence: TGTGCTCTTGGGGAACTCCCCTCGTACTGGGGGATACCCGATAAACTCATCTTT.

Concerning this clone itself: A much bigger clone sits one base away, suggesting this may be a read error. The rearrangement joins TRDV1 to TRDJ1; TRDD2 might be the D (9 bases). Germline V gene data show CDR1 as TSWWSYY and CDR2 as QGS. The CDR3 runs 22 residues. CDR3 residues: CALGAPSYDTGGPGPYTEKLIF. In DNA, the CDR3 is TGTGCTCTTGGGGCTCCTTCCTACGATACTGGGGGCCCCGGACCGTACACCGAGAAACTCATCTTT.

This clone was counted a few times. The rearrangement joins TRDV3 to TRDJ1, with TRDD3 matching 11 bases. The CDR3 runs 15 residues. J was trimmed by 0 bases and V by 2 bases; bases with no gene match: 5. The germline V gene encodes CDR1 TVYSNPD and CDR2 GDNSRS (reference sequence). CDR3 residues: CAFPYWGIDTDKLIF. CDR3 nucleotide sequence: TGTGCCTTTCCCTACTGGGGGATAGACACCGATAAACTCATCTTT.